This T cell receptor beta chain appears in the sequencing data of a study of Ad26.COV2.S vaccination and SARS-CoV-2 variants. Profiled with immunoSEQ multiplex PCR; TCRdb holds only in-frame clones, not every one. The profile covers some 190,000 clones, with around 88% appearing a single time and under 7.5% taken by the ten largest. Germline CDR1 reads LNHDA; CDR2 reads SQIVND (reference sequence). The CDR3 runs 13 residues. V lost 5 bases, J lost 5 bases, and 9 bases lay in between. The sequenced sample was peripheral blood, obtained after recovery from COVID-19. The chain combines TRBV19 with TRBJ2-2; D might be TRBD1 (6 bases). This TCR was sampled from a human donor who had recovered from COVID-19. The CDR3 sequence: CASSPTGTGELFF. The CDR3, as DNA: TGTGCCAGTAGTCCTACAGGGACCGGGGAGCTGTTTTTT.